These T cell receptor beta chains were read from a single sample in a study of cytomegalovirus exposure and HLA in healthy donors. Generated by immunoSEQ multiplex PCR, the TCRdb table keeps only in-frame clones and is missing some. The table includes around 300,000 clones, roughly 70% detected once. The sample comprised PBMCs. These receptors came from a female donor in good health and CMV-seronegative. Both conserved end residues are trimmed from each CDR3. The order of the fields is V gene, clone size, J gene, CDR3 protein. Rows may omit the clone size; those that give it use once, few, many or a size class.

TRBV2,-,TRBJ1-1,ASVGQGMNTEAF
TRBV11-3,once,TRBJ2-7,ASSADGGGIPYEQY
TRBV5-1,-,TRBJ2-1,ASSLGDYNNEQF
TRBV5-1,-,TRBJ1-1,ASSLIGQANTEAF
TRBV5-1,-,-,ASSVAGTFEQY
TRBV29-1,-,TRBJ2-1,SVAPRQGRNEQF
TRBV7-9,-,TRBJ1-3,ASSLSGGSGNTIY
TRBV11-1,-,TRBJ2-5,ASSFLGFGGEETQY
TRBV5-8,few,TRBJ1-2,ASSAYRGHSNYGYT
TRBV9,few,TRBJ1-1,ASSVQGTEAF
TRBV15,-,TRBJ2-3,ATSRTGAPTDTQY
TRBV18,-,TRBJ1-5,ASSPLPQGPQPQH
TRBV10-3,few,TRBJ2-3,AISALEGSGSRSTDTQY
TRBV28,-,TRBJ1-4,ASAAGLNEKLF
TRBV6-5,-,TRBJ2-7,ASSYRGLAGLYEQY
TRBV7-9,-,TRBJ1-3,ASKVGGVQGVDGNTIY
TRBV9,-,TRBJ2-2,ASSLWHPAGELF
TRBV7-9,-,TRBJ1-1,ASSLSTGGGGTEAF
TRBV2,-,TRBJ2-1,ASSEQGARNNEQF
TRBV6-5,-,TRBJ1-1,ASSYSAGTGEAF
TRBV7-9,-,TRBJ1-2,SSSYESDFPYGYT
TRBV25-1,-,TRBJ1-1,ASSAGRTTEAF
TRBV7-9,-,TRBJ2-7,SSSRLASYEQY
TRBV21-1,-,TRBJ1-1,ASSILRTGRNTEAF
TRBV5-1,few,TRBJ2-2,ATTTLAPHTGELF